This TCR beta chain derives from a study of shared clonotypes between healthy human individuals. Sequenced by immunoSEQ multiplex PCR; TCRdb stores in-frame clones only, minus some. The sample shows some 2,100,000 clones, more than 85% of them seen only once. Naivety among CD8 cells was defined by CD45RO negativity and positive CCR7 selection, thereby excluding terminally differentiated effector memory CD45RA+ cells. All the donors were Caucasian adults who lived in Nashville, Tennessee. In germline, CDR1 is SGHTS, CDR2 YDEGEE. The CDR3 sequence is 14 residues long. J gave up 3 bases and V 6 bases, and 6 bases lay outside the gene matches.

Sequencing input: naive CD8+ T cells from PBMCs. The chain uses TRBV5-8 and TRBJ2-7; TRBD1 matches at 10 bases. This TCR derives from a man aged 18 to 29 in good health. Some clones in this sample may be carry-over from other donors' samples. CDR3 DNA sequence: TGTGCCAGCACCATGACAGGGGGCTACTACGAGCAGTACTTC. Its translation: CASTMTGGYYEQYF.